What follows is one TCR beta chain and its context. The antigen is unknown. The length of the CDR3 is 15 residues. The germline V gene has CDR1 MGHRA and CDR2 YSYEKL. J was trimmed by 1 base and V by 4 bases; bases with no gene match: 2. These data belong to a study of T cell responses to AZD1222 COVID-19 vaccine. Study results and limitations: Recipients of two AZD1222 doses showed rising Spike-specific TCR breadth and depth. White British people made up most donors, females outnumbered males, and clonal diversity was possibly underestimated. CD4 TCRs covered the whole spike, strongest at regions 160-218 and 743-854. Baseline testing showed seropositivity in only five or six AZD1222 recipients.

The repertoire was sequenced with immunoSEQ multiplex PCR; TCRdb's copy has only in-frame clones and lacks some. This sample yields 130,000 or so clones, of which just over 90% are seen a single time; just over 7% belongs to the top ten. V gene TRBV4-1 combines with J gene TRBJ2-3; TRBD2 matches 10 bases. The TCR sequence derives from an adult in good health. The starting material was peripheral blood, obtained on day 0 of AZD1222 vaccination. In nucleotides, the CDR3 is TGCGCCAGCAGCCGTCTAGCGGGAGGCACAGATACGCAGTATTTT. Translated: CASSRLAGGTDTQYF.